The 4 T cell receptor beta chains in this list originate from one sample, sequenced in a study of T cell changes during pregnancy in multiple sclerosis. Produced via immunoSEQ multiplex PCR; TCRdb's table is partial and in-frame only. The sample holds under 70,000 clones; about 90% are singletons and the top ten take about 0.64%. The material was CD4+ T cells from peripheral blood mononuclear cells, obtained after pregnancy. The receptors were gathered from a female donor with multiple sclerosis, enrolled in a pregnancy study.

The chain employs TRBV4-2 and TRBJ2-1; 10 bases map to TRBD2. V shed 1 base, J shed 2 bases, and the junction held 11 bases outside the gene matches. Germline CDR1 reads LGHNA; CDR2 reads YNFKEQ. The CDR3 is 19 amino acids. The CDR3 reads CASSQVVAGGELAYNEQFF. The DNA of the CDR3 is TGTGCCAGCAGCCAAGTCGTAGCGGGGGGCGAACTAGCCTACAATGAGCAGTTCTTC.

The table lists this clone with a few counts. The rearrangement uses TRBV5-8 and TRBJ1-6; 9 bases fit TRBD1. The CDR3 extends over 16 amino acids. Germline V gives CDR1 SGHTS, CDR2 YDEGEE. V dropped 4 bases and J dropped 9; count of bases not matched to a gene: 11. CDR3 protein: CASSLPTGTGTSPLHF. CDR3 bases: TGTGCCAGCAGCCTGCCCACCGGGACAGGGACTTCACCCCTCCACTTT.

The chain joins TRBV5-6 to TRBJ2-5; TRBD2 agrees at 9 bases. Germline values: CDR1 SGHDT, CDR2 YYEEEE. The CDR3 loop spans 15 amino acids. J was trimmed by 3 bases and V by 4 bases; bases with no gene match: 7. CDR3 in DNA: TGTGCCAGCAGCGACGCGGGACTAGCCGAAGAGACCCAGTACTTC. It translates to CASSDAGLAEETQYF.

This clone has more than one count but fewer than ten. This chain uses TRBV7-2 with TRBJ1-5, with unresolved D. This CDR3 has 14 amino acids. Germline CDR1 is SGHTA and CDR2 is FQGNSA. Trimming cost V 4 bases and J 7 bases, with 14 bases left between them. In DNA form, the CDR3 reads TGTGCCAGCAGCTCCCAGGCGGGGTCCCAGCCCCAGCATTTT. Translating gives CASSSQAGSQPQHF. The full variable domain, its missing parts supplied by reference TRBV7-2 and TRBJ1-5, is GAGVSQSPSNKVTEKGKDVELRCDPISGHTALYWYRQSLGQGLEFLIYFQGNSAPDKSGLPSDRFSAERTGGSVSTLTIQRTQQEDSAVYLCASSSQAGSQPQHFGDGTRLSIL.